These 4 T cell receptor beta chains came from one sample sequenced in a study of cytomegalovirus exposure and HLA in healthy donors. Primers for the PCR totalled 60 Vbeta and 13 Jbeta. TCRdb's table, derived via immunoSEQ multiplex PCR, lists solely in-frame clones and lacks some. The table lists 150,000 to 200,000 clones, more than 65% of them singletons, with over 8% in the top ten. The sample taken for sequencing was PBMCs. These receptors all stem from a man aged 18 to 29 in good health and CMV-seropositive.

The chain has TRBV6-4 and TRBJ2-3; 12 bases agree with TRBD2. The CDR3 is made up of 15 amino acids. The germline V gene has CDR1 MRHNA and CDR2 SNTAGT. J was trimmed by 2 bases and V by 6 bases; bases with no gene match: 3. CDR3 loop: CASRLAGGYTDTQYF. As DNA, the CDR3 is TGTGCCAGCAGACTAGCGGGAGGATACACAGATACGCAGTATTTT.

This chain connects TRBV5-1 to TRBJ2-5, with 8 positions matching TRBD2. In germline, CDR1 is SGHRS, CDR2 YFSETQ. CDR3 length: 16 residues. The ends lost 9 bases at V and 4 bases at J; junction bases unmatched: 17. CDR3 nucleotides: TGCGCCACCACGTTTAGTACGGGTCGGGGGGGAGAGACCCAGTACTTC. It yields the protein CATTFSTGRGGETQYF.

As DNA, the CDR3 is TGTGCCAGCAGCAGGGGGGGGAATGGCTACACCTTC. Translating it yields CASSRGGNGYTF. This rearrangement joins TRBV5-4 to TRBJ1-2, with D perhaps TRBD1 (6 bases). The CDR3 has 12 amino acids. Trimming took off 4 bases at V and 6 bases at J, with 10 bases between the two ends. Germline CDR1 and CDR2: SGHNT and YYREEE (reference sequence). Combining the CDR3 with reference TRBV5-4 and TRBJ1-2 gives the whole variable domain ETGVTQSPTHLIKTRGQQVTLRCSSQSGHNTVSWYQQALGQGPQFIFQYYREEENGRGNFPPRFSGLQFPNYSSELNVNALELDDSALYLCASSRGGNGYTFGSGTRLTVV.

The V call is TRBV9, the J call TRBJ1-1; TRBD1 might be the D (6 bases). Germline V gene sequence: CDR1 SGDLS, CDR2 YYNGEE. V was pared by 2 bases and J by 2 bases, with 13 bases between. This CDR3 comprises 15 residues. The CDR3 DNA follows: TGTGCCAGCAGCGTGGAGACAGGTATAAACACTGAAGCTTTCTTT. Its protein product is CASSVETGINTEAFF. Full variable domain (remainder filled in from reference TRBV9 and TRBJ1-1): DSGVTQTPKHLITATGQRVTLRCSPRSGDLSVYWYQQSLDQGLQFLIQYYNGEERAKGNILERFSAQQFPDLHSELNLSSLELGDSALYFCASSVETGINTEAFFGQGTRLTVV.